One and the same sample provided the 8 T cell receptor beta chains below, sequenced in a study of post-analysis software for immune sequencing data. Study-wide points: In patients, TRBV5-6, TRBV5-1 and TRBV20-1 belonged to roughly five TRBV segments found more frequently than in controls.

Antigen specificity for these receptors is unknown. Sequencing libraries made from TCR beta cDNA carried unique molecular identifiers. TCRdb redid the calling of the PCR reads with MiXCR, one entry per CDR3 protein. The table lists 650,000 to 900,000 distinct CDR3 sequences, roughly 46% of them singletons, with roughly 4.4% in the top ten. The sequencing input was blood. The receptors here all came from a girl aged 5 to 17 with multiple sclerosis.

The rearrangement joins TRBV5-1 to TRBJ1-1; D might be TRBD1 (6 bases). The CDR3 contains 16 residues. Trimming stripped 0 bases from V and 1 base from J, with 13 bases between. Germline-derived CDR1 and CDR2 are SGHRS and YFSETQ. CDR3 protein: CASSLEQGPWNTEAFF. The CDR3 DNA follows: TGCGCCAGCAGCTTGGAACAGGGTCCATGGAACACTGAAGCTTTCTTT.

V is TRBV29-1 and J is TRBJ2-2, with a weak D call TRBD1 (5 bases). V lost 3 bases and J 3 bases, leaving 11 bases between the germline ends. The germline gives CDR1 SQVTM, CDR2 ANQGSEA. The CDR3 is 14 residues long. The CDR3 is CSVEFLQDTGELFF. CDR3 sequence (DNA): TGCAGCGTTGAGTTTTTACAGGACACCGGGGAGCTGTTTTTT.

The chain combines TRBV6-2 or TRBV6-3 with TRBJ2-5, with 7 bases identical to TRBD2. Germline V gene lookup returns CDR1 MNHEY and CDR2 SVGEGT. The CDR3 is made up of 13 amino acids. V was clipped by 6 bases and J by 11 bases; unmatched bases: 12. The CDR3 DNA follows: TGTGCCAGCAGCCGAATGGGAGGGAATGAGCAGTACTTC. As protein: CASSRMGGNEQYF.

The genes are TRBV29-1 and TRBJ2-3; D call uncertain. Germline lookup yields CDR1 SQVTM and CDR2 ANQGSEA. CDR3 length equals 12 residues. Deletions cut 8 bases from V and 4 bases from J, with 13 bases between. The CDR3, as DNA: TGCAGCTCCGAGAGCTTGCCAGATACGCAGTATTTT. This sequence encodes CSSESLPDTQYF.

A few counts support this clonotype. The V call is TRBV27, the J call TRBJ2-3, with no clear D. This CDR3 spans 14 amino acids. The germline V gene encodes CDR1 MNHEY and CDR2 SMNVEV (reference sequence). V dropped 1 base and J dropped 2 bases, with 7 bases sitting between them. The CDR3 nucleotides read TGTGCCAGCAGTTTATATGGACCCACAGATACGCAGTATTTT. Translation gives CASSLYGPTDTQYF.

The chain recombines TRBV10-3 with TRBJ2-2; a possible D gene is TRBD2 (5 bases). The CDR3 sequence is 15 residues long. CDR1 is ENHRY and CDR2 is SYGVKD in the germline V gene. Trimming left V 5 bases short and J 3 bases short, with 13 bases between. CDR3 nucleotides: TGTGCCATCAGTTCGGTCCGGGGAGACACCGGGGAGCTGTTTTTT. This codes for CAISSVRGDTGELFF.

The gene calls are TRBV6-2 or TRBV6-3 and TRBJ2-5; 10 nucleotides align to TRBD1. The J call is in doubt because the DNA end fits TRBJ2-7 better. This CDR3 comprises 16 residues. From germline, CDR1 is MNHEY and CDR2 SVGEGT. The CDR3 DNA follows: TGTGCCAGCAGTCTAGCCTCCGGGACAGGGGACCACGAGCAGTACTTC. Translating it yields CASSLASGTGDHEQYF.

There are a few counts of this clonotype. CDR3 region: CAISVDSSGGHEQFF. The CDR3 DNA is TGTGCCATCAGTGTGGACTCCTCCGGGGGGCATGAGCAGTTCTTC. The genes are TRBV10-3 and TRBJ2-1; tentatively, D is TRBD2 (7 bases). Deletions cut 4 bases from V and 8 bases from J, with 18 bases between. The germline V gene encodes CDR1 ENHRY and CDR2 SYGVKD. This CDR3 contains 15 residues.